The sample holds one count of the clone carrying this T cell receptor (beta chain). PCR was performed using 60 Vbeta and 13 Jbeta primers. Measured with immunoSEQ multiplex PCR; TCRdb has only the in-frame clones, and not every one. The sample lists about 120,000 clones; over 60% were seen once. The CDR3 runs 14 residues. V lost 4 bases and J lost 3; bases outside the gene matches: 5. Germline loops: CDR1 LNHDA, CDR2 SQIVND (reference sequence). The data were taken from a study of cytomegalovirus exposure and HLA in healthy donors. J is TRBJ1-2 and V is TRBV19; 7 positions match TRBD1. This receptor was obtained from a man aged 18-30 years in good health and CMV-seropositive. Sequencing input: PBMCs. CDR3: CASSNLGTDYGYTF. The CDR3 region has the DNA TGTGCCAGTAGTAACTTAGGGACAGACTATGGCTACACCTTC.